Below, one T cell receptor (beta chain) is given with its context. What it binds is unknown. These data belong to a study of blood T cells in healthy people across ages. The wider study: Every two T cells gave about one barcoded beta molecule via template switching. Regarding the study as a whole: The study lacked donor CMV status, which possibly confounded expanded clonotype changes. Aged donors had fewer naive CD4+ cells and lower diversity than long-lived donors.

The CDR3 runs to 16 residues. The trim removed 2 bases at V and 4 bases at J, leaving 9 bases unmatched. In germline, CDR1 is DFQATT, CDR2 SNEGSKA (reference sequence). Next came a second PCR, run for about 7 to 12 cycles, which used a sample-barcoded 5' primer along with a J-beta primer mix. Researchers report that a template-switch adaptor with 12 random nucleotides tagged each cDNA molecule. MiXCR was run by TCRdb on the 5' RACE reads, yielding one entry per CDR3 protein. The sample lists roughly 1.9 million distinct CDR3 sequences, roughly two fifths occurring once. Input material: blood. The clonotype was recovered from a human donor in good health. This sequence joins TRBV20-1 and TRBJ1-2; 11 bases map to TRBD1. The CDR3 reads CSARTGTGGPSYGYTF. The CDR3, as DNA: TGCAGTGCTAGAACCGGGACAGGGGGTCCCAGCTATGGCTACACCTTC.